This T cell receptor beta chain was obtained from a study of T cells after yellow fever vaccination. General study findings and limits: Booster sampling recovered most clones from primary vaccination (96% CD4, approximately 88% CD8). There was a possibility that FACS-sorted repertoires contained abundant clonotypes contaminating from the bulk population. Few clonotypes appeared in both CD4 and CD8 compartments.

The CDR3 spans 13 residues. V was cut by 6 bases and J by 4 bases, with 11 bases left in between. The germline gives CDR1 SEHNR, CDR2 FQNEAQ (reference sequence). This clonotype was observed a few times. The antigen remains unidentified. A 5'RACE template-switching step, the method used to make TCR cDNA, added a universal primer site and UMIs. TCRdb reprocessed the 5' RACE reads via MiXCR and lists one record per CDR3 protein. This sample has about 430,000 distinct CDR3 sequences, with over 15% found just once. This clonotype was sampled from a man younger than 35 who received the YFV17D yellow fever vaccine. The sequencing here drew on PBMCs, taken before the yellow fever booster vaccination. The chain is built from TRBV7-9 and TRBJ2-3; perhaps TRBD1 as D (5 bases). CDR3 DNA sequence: TGTGCCAGCAGTTCAGGGTACCCAGATACGCAGTATTTT. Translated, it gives CASSSGYPDTQYF.